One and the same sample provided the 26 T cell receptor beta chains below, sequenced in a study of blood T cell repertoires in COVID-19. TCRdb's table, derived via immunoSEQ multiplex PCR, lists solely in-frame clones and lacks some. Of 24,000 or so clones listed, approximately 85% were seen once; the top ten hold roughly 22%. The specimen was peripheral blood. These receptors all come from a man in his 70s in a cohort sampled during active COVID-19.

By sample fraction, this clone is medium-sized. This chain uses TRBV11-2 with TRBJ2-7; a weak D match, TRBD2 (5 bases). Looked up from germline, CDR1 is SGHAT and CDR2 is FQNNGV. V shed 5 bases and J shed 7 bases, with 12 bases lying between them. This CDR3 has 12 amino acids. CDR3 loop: CASSKEVGEQYF. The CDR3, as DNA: TGTGCCAGCAGCAAGGAGGTCGGGGAGCAGTACTTC.

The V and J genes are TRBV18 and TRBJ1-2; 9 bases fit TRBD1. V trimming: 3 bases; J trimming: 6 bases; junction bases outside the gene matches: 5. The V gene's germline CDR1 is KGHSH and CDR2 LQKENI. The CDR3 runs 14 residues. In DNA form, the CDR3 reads TGTGCCAGCTCACCCTCAGGGGACAGGGATGGCTACACCTTC. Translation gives CASSPSGDRDGYTF.

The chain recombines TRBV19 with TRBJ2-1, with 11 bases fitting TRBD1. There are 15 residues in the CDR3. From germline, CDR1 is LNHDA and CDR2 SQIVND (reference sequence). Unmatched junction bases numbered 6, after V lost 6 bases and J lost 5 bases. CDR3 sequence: CASRDGTGGNNEQFF. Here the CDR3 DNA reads TGTGCCAGTAGGGACGGGACAGGGGGGAACAATGAGCAGTTCTTC.

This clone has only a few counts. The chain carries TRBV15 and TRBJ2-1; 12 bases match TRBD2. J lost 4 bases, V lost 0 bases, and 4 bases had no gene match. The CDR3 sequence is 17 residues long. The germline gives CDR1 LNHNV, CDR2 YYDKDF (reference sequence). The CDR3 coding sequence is TGTGCCACCAGCAGAGATATCCTAGCGGGAGGGTACAATGAGCAGTTCTTC. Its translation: CATSRDILAGGYNEQFF.

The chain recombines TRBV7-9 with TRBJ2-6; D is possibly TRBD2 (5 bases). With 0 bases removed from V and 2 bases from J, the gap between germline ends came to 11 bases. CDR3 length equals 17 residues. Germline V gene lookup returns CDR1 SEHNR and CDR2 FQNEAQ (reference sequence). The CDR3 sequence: CASSLARALTGANVLTF. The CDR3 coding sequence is TGTGCCAGCAGCTTAGCGCGGGCCCTTACTGGGGCCAACGTCCTGACTTTC.

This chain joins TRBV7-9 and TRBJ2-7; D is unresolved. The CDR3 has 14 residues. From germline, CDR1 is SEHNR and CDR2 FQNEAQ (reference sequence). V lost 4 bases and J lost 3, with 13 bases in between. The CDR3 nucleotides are TGTGCCAGCAGCTCCCCGGGTCTCGGCTACGAGCAGTACTTC. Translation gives CASSSPGLGYEQYF.

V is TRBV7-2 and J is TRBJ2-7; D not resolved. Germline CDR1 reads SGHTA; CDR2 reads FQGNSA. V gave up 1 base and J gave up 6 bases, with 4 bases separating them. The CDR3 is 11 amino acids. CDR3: CASSLVVEQYF. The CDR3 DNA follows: TGTGCCAGCAGCTTAGTCGTCGAGCAGTACTTC.

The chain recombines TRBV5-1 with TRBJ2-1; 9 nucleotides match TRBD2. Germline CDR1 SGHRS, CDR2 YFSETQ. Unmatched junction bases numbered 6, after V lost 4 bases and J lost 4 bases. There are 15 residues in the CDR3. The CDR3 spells CASSPTSGVYNEQFF. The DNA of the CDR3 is TGCGCCAGCAGCCCGACTAGCGGAGTGTACAATGAGCAGTTCTTC.

The CDR3 spells CASNQQGSWNTIYF. DNA for the CDR3: TGTGCCAGTAATCAACAGGGATCTTGGAACACCATATATTTT. The V gene is TRBV18, the J gene TRBJ1-3, with D possibly TRBD1 on 6 matching bases. Germline values: CDR1 KGHSH, CDR2 LQKENI. There are 14 residues in the CDR3. V dropped 9 bases and J dropped 7 bases, with 19 bases sitting between them.

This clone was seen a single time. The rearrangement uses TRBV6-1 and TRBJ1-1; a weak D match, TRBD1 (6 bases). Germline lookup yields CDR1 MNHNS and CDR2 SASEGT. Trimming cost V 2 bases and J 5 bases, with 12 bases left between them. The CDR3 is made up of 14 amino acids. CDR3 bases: TGTGCCAGCAGTGAACCCACAGGGTGGACTGAAGCTTTCTTT. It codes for CASSEPTGWTEAFF.

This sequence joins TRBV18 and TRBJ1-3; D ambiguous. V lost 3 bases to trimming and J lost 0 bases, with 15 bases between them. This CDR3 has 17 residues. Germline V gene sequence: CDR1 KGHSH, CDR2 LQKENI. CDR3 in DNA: TGTGCCAGCTCACCGTTCCGGGTTTCGGTCTCTGGAAACACCATATATTTT. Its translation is CASSPFRVSVSGNTIYF.

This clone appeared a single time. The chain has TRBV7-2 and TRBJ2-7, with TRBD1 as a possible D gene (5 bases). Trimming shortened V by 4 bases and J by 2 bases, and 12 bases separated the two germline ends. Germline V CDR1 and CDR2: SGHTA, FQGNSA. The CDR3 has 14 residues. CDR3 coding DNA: TGTGCCAGCAGCTCCCAAGTGGGGCCCTACGAGCAGTACTTC. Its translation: CASSSQVGPYEQYF.

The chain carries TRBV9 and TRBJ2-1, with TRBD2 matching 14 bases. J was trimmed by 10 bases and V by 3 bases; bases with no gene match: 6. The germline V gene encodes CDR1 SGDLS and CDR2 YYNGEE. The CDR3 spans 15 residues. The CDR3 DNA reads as TGTGCCAGCAGCGCGACTAGCGGGAGGGGAGGAGAGCAGTTCTTC. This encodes CASSATSGRGGEQFF.

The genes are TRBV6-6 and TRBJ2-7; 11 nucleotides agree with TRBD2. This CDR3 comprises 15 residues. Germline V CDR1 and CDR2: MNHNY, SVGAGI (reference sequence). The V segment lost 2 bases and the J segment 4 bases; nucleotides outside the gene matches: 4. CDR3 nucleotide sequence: TGTGCCAGCAGTTACCCCGGGACTAGCGGATACGAGCAGTACTTC. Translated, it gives CASSYPGTSGYEQYF.

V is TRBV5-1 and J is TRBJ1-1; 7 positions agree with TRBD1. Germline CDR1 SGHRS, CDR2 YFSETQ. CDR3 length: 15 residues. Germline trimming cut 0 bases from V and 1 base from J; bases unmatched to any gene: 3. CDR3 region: CASSLADRANTEAFF. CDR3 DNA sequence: TGCGCCAGCAGCTTGGCCGACAGGGCGAACACTGAAGCTTTCTTT.

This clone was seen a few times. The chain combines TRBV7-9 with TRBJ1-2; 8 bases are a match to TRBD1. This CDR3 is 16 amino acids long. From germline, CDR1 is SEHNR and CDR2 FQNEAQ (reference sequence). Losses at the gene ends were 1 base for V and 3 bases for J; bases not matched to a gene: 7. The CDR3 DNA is TGTGCCAGCAGCTTAGGATGGGGACAGGCTCACTATGGCTACACCTTC. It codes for CASSLGWGQAHYGYTF. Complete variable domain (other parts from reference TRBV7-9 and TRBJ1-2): DTGVSQNPRHKITKRGQNVTFRCDPISEHNRLYWYRQTLGQGPEFLTYFQNEAQLEKSRLLSDRFSAERPKGSFSTLEIQRTEQGDSAMYLCASSLGWGQAHYGYTFGSGTRLTVV.

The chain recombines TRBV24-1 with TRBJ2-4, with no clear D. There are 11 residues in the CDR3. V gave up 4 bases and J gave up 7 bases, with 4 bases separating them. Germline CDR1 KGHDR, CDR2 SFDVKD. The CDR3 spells CATSDGNIQYF. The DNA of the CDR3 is TGTGCCACCAGTGACGGTAACATTCAGTACTTC.

In nucleotides, the CDR3 is TGCGCCAGCAGCAGAACAGGAACTGGGACTGAAGCTTTCTTT. Residues: CASSRTGTGTEAFF. The chain combines TRBV5-1 with TRBJ1-1; tentative D call: TRBD1 (5 bases). The CDR3 is made up of 14 amino acids. The germline V gene has CDR1 SGHRS and CDR2 YFSETQ. The germline V and J ends were trimmed by 4 bases and 5 bases, with 15 bases remaining between them.

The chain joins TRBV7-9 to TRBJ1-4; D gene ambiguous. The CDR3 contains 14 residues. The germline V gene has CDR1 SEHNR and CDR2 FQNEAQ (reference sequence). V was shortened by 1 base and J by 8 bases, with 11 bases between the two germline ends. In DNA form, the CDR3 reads TGTGCCAGCAGCTTAGTACGGACGGGGGAAAAACTGTTTTTT. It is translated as CASSLVRTGEKLFF. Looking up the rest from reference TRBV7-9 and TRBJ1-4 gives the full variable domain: DTGVSQNPRHKITKRGQNVTFRCDPISEHNRLYWYRQTLGQGPEFLTYFQNEAQLEKSRLLSDRFSAERPKGSFSTLEIQRTEQGDSAMYLCASSLVRTGEKLFFGSGTQLSVL.

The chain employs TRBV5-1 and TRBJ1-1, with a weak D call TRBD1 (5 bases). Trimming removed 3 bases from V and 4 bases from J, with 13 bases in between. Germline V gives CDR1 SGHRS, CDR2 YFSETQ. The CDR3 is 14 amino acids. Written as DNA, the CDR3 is TGCGCCAGCAGCTCGGGGACGGGGGGCACTGAAGCTTTCTTT. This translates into CASSSGTGGTEAFF.

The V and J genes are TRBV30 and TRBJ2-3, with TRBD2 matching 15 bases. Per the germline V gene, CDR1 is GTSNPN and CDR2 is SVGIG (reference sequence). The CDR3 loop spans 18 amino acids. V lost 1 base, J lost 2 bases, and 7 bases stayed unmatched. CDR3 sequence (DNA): TGTGCCTGGAGTGAGGGACTAGCGGGAGGCCGATCCACAGATACGCAGTATTTT. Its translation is CAWSEGLAGGRSTDTQYF.

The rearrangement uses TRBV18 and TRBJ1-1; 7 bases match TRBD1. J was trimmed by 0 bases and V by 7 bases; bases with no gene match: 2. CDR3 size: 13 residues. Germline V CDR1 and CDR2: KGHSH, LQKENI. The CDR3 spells CASLGQLNTEAFF. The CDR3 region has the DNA TGTGCCAGCTTGGGACAGTTGAACACTGAAGCTTTCTTT.

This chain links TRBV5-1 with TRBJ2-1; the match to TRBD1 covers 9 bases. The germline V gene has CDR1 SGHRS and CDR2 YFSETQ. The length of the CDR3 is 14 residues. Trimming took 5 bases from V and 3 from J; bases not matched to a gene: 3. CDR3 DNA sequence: TGCGCCAGCAGTGACAGGGGGAACTACAATGAGCAGTTCTTC. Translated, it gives CASSDRGNYNEQFF.

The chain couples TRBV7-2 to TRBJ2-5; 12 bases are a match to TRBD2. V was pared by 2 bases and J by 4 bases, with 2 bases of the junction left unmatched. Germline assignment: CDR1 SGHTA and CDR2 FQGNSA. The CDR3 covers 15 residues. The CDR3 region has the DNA TGTGCCAGCAGCTTAATGGGACTAGCGGGAGAGACCCAGTACTTC. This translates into CASSLMGLAGETQYF.

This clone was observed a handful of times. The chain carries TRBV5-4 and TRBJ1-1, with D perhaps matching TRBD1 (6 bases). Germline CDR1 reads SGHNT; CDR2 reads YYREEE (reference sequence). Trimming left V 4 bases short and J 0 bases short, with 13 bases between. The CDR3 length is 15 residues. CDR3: CASSTRQELNTEAFF. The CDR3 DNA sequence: TGTGCCAGCAGCACAAGACAGGAGCTGAACACTGAAGCTTTCTTT.

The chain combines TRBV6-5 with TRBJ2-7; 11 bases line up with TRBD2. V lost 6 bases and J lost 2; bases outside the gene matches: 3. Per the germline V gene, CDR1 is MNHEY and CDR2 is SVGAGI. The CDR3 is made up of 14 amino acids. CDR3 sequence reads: CASRGTSGPYEQYF. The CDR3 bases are TGTGCCAGCAGGGGGACTAGCGGACCCTACGAGCAGTACTTC.